Below are 16 T cell receptor beta chains sequenced from a single sample in a study of T cells after yellow fever vaccination. TCRdb re-called the 5' RACE reads with MiXCR, one entry per CDR3 protein. The sample lists under 700,000 distinct CDR3 sequences, around a sixth occurring once. Source: PBMCs, taken 4 to 6 days after the first yellow fever vaccination. Source of these receptors: a man aged 18 to 30 who received the YFV17D yellow fever vaccine.

This clonotype was found a few times. The chain links TRBV2 to TRBJ2-1; the D is unclear. The V gene's germline CDR1 is SNHLY and CDR2 FYNNEI. The CDR3 contains 16 residues. Trimming removed 5 bases at V and 5 bases at J, with 19 bases between. Written as DNA, the CDR3 is TGTGCCAGCAGTTTCCTAGGAACCTTCCCCGACAATGAGCAGTTCTTC. Amino acids: CASSFLGTFPDNEQFF.

There are a few counts of this clonotype. The V gene is TRBV11-1, the J gene TRBJ2-2, with D perhaps matching TRBD1 (7 bases). V lost 1 base, J lost 1 base, and 19 bases lay in between. Looked up from germline, CDR1 is SGHAT and CDR2 is FQDESV (reference sequence). The CDR3 sequence is 19 residues long. The DNA for the CDR3 is TGTGCCAGCAGCTTAGACAGGGGATCGGCGGGGCAGAACACCGGGGAGCTGTTTTTT. Amino acid sequence: CASSLDRGSAGQNTGELFF.

V is TRBV20-1 and J is TRBJ2-7; TRBD1 aligns across 7 bases. V was clipped by 6 bases and J by 4 bases; unmatched bases: 12. This CDR3 has 14 amino acids. Germline V CDR1 and CDR2: DFQATT, SNEGSKA (reference sequence). CDR3 in amino acids: CSAAPQGVPYEQYF. The DNA of the CDR3 is TGCAGTGCCGCCCCGCAGGGGGTCCCGTACGAGCAGTACTTC.

This clonotype was observed a few times. This rearrangement joins TRBV12-3 or TRBV12-4 to TRBJ2-7, with 11 bases fitting TRBD1. V was pared by 1 base and J by 7 bases, with 0 bases of the junction left unmatched. The CDR3 has 13 amino acids. The CDR3 bases are TGTGCCAGCAGTTTAGGGGACAGGGGGGAGCAGTACGTC. Encoded protein: CASSLGDRGEQYV.

V is TRBV4-2 and J is TRBJ2-1; possibly TRBD2 for D (5 bases). This CDR3 has 12 amino acids. Germline V gene lookup returns CDR1 LGHNA and CDR2 YNFKEQ. V was cut by 10 bases and J by 8 bases, with 15 bases left in between. CDR3 sequence (DNA): TGTGCCATGGGCCCCGGGATTCATGAGCAGTTCTTC. It encodes CAMGPGIHEQFF.

This clonotype has a handful of counts. This chain joins TRBV5-1 and TRBJ1-6, with TRBD1 identical over 7 bases. Trimming cost V 0 bases and J 12 bases; bases outside gene matches: 0. There are 12 residues in the CDR3. Germline CDR1 reads SGHRS; CDR2 reads YFSETQ. The CDR3 nucleotides read TGCGCCAGCAGCTTGGACAGGGGACCCCTCCACTTT. Protein sequence: CASSLDRGPLHF.

This clonotype has more than one count but fewer than ten. This rearrangement joins TRBV7-9 to TRBJ1-1; no clear D. In germline, CDR1 is SEHNR, CDR2 FQNEAQ (reference sequence). This CDR3 is 13 amino acids long. V was trimmed by 3 bases and J by 5 bases, leaving 10 bases between them. CDR3 amino acids: CASSLMGLTEAFF. CDR3 coding DNA: TGTGCCAGCAGCTTGATGGGCTTGACTGAAGCTTTCTTT. The full variable domain, completed using reference TRBV7-9 and TRBJ1-1, is DTGVSQNPRHKITKRGQNVTFRCDPISEHNRLYWYRQTLGQGPEFLTYFQNEAQLEKSRLLSDRFSAERPKGSFSTLEIQRTEQGDSAMYLCASSLMGLTEAFFGQGTRLTVV.

With regard to this clonotype: At one end, the junction sequence differs from germline, possibly due to a read error. The chain links TRBV7-2 to TRBJ2-3; 7 nucleotides align to TRBD1. Germline CDR1 SGHTA, CDR2 FQGNSA. The CDR3 totals 14 residues. CDR3 nucleotide sequence: TGTGCCAGCAGGAGGACAGGAAGCACAGATTCGCAGTATTTT. This sequence encodes CASRRTGSTDSQYF.

The chain recombines TRBV5-1 with TRBJ2-1; TRBD1 agrees at 10 bases. CDR1 SGHRS and CDR2 YFSETQ come from the germline V gene. CDR3 size: 19 residues. Trimming cost V 0 bases and J 1 base; bases outside gene matches: 10. The CDR3, as DNA: TGCGCCAGCAGCTTGGGGGGACAGGGGACCCATTGGTCCTACAATGAGCAGTTCTTC. Protein sequence: CASSLGGQGTHWSYNEQFF.

V and J are TRBV10-3 and TRBJ2-5; either TRBD1 or TRBD2 may fit D (5 bases each). The germline gives CDR1 ENHRY, CDR2 SYGVKD. V shed 2 bases and J shed 3 bases, with 7 bases lying between them. The CDR3 runs to 13 residues. CDR3 loop: CAISEGTEETQYF. DNA of the CDR3: TGTGCCATCAGTGAGGGGACGGAAGAGACCCAGTACTTC.

This clonotype came up a few times. The CDR3 here is CASSWFLTSGDFGTQYF. The CDR3 region has the DNA TGTGCCAGCAGTTGGTTTTTAACTAGCGGGGACTTTGGGACCCAGTACTTC. The chain has TRBV6-2 or TRBV6-3 and TRBJ2-5; 10 nucleotides match TRBD2. Per the germline V gene, CDR1 is MNHEY and CDR2 is SVGEGT. V trimming: 4 bases; J trimming: 7 bases; junction bases outside the gene matches: 15. The CDR3 contains 17 residues.

In this sample, this clonotype turned up a few times. This chain uses TRBV5-1 with TRBJ2-1; either TRBD1 or TRBD2 may fit D (6 bases each). The CDR3 length is 16 residues. Looked up from germline, CDR1 is SGHRS and CDR2 is YFSETQ. V was trimmed by 2 bases and J by 7 bases, leaving 19 bases between them. The CDR3 nucleotides read TGCGCCAGCAGCTTAGCTCGGGGGCGTGATTATAATGAGCAGTTCTTC. Its translation: CASSLARGRDYNEQFF.

The chain is built from TRBV7-9 and TRBJ1-2, with 11 bases that match TRBD1. Trimming removed 6 bases from V and 8 bases from J; junction bases left unmatched: 8. Per the germline V gene, CDR1 is SEHNR and CDR2 is FQNEAQ (reference sequence). The CDR3 runs 14 residues. The CDR3 bases are TGTGCCAGCAGTTCTGGGACAGGGGGGTACGGCTACACCTTC. Translated: CASSSGTGGYGYTF.

This clonotype was observed a few times. This sequence joins TRBV5-1 and TRBJ2-1; D ambiguous. V was shortened by 3 bases and J by 8 bases, with 9 bases between the two germline ends. The V gene's germline CDR1 is SGHRS and CDR2 YFSETQ. The CDR3 contains 12 residues. The CDR3 protein is CASSSVGHEQFF. CDR3 sequence (DNA): TGCGCCAGCAGCTCAGTTGGGCATGAGCAGTTCTTC.

This chain uses TRBV11-1 with TRBJ1-4; a possible D gene is TRBD1 (5 bases). The ends were cut back, 1 base at V and 0 bases at J, with 15 bases in the middle. Germline CDR1 and CDR2: SGHAT and FQDESV (reference sequence). CDR3 length equals 18 residues. The CDR3 nucleotides are TGTGCCAGCAGCTTAGTAATCCGGGACGGACCAACTAATGAAAAACTGTTTTTT. This translates into CASSLVIRDGPTNEKLFF.

The rearrangement joins TRBV20-1 to TRBJ1-2; 7 positions match TRBD1. Germline trimming cut 4 bases from V and 4 bases from J; bases unmatched to any gene: 6. CDR1 DFQATT and CDR2 SNEGSKA come from the germline V gene (reference sequence). The CDR3 sequence is 13 residues long. The CDR3 region has the DNA TGCAGTGCTACTAAGGGGGCGGGCTATGGCTACACCTTC. The encoded protein is CSATKGAGYGYTF.